This T cell receptor beta chain was captured in a study of T cell responses to AZD1222 COVID-19 vaccine. Assay: immunoSEQ multiplex PCR; the TCRdb copy retains only in-frame clones and omits some. The table lists about 83,000 clones, about 89% of them singletons, with about 4.9% in the top ten. CDR3 length equals 13 residues. With 5 bases removed from V and 1 base from J, the gap between germline ends came to 11 bases. CDR1 GTSNPN and CDR2 SVGIG come from the germline V gene (reference sequence). Sample: peripheral blood, taken on day 0 of MenACWY control vaccination. The source of this sequence is an adult in good health. The chain carries TRBV30 and TRBJ1-1; D uncertain. CDR3 coding DNA: TGTGCCTGGTGTCCCCAGAGGAACACTGAAGCTTTCTTT. Translating it yields CAWCPQRNTEAFF.